Listed below are T cell receptor beta chains from one sample, sequenced in a study of blood T cell repertoires in COVID-19. The assay was immunoSEQ multiplex PCR, and TCRdb's table has in-frame clones only and misses some. The sample holds under 150,000 clones, around nine tenths seen once. Input material: peripheral blood. These receptors were taken from a man aged 45-60 years with active or convalescent COVID-19. Each CDR3 is given with its conserved first and last residue. The D gene is left open where the match is weak. Clone size is stated in some rows and not others, as once, few, many or a class when expanded.

j_call d_call v_call clone_size cdr3_nt cdr3_aa
TRBJ2-1 TRBD2 TRBV6-1 . TGTGCCAGCAGTGAGACTAGCGGGAGGTACAATGAGCAGTTCTTC CASSETSGRYNEQFF
TRBJ2-1 . TRBV6-5 . TGTGCCAGCAGAAGCCGACAGAGCTCCTACAATGAGCAGTTCTTC CASRSRQSSYNEQFF
TRBJ1-2 . TRBV21-1 once TGTGCCAGCAGCAAAGATGGGGGGAACTATGGCTACACCTTC CASSKDGGNYGYTF
TRBJ1-2 TRBD1 TRBV5-6 . TGTGCCAGCAGCTTCCTGACAGGGGGGGACTATGGCTACACCTTC CASSFLTGGDYGYTF
TRBJ1-2 TRBD1 TRBV7-8 . TGTGCCAGCAGCCGTATCCAGGGGGGAAGGTATGGCTACACCTTC CASSRIQGGRYGYTF
TRBJ1-1 TRBD1 TRBV5-1 . TGCGCCAGCAGGGACAGGGTTGACACTGAAGCTTTCTTT CASRDRVDTEAFF
TRBJ2-7 . TRBV6-5 . TGTGCCAGCAGTTACTCGAGTGCAAATTACGAGCAGTACTTC CASSYSSANYEQYF
TRBJ1-2 TRBD1 TRBV5-1 . TGCGCCAGCAGCTTGGGGGACAGGGCGGGTCGTGGCTACACCTTC CASSLGDRAGRGYTF
TRBJ1-5 . TRBV4-1 . TGCGCCAGCAGCCAGGAGGGTACAAGCAATCAGCCCCAGCATTTT CASSQEGTSNQPQHF
TRBJ2-7 TRBD1 TRBV28 . TGTGCCAGTAGAGGACAGGGGGCGCGGGAGCAGTACTTC CASRGQGAREQYF
TRBJ2-2 TRBD2 TRBV2 . TGTGCCAGCGGAATTCCCCCTAGCGGGGCGAACACCGGGGAGCTGTTTTTT CASGIPPSGANTGELFF